Detailed here is one T cell receptor (beta chain). Its antigen is undetermined. The CDR3 consists of 16 residues. In germline, CDR1 is SGHVS, CDR2 FQNEAQ. J gave up 4 bases and V 5 bases, and 9 bases lay outside the gene matches. These data belong to a study of siplizumab effects on memory and regulatory T cells. Points from the study as a whole: Unstimulated naive T cells seemed to show more diversity than memory cells did, and they also seemed to be among the major contributors to the alloresponse. Significantly reduced by siplizumab was the cumulative frequency of alloreactive sequences, namely those traceable to unstimulated CD4+ memory cells.

Each sample yielded around 9.3 x 10^4 assayed TCR templates. The repertoire was sequenced with immunoSEQ multiplex PCR; TCRdb's copy has only in-frame clones and lacks some. The data contain tens of thousands of clones, around 97% of them singletons. The sample comprised naive CD8+ T cells sorted from blood. The chain recombines TRBV7-8 with TRBJ2-1; 9 nucleotides line up with TRBD2. The source of this sequence is a human donor in good health. The CDR3 region is CASSTIAGAGYNEQFF. The DNA for the CDR3 is TGTGCCAGCAGCACAATAGCGGGAGCCGGATACAATGAGCAGTTCTTC. Drawing the rest from reference TRBV7-8 and TRBJ2-1, the complete variable domain is GAGVSQSPRYKVAKRGQDVALRCDPISGHVSLFWYQQALGQGPEFLTYFQNEAQLDKSGLPSDRFFAERPEGSVSTLKIQRTQQEDSAVYLCASSTIAGAGYNEQFFGPGTRLTVL.